Presented here are 21 T cell receptor beta chains from one specimen sequenced in a study of T-cell reconstitution after alpha-beta-depleted transplantation in children. The TCRbeta library was prepared with unique molecular identifiers. Each CDR3 protein gets one entry after TCRdb re-called the PCR reads with MiXCR. The sample carries a few hundred thousand distinct CDR3 sequences, 10% to 15% recorded once. Sample: PBMCs, mostly from graft donor cells, taken 360 days after TCRalphabeta/CD19-depleted stem cell transplant. These receptors came from a male patient under 18 who had a stem cell transplant for acute myeloid leukemia, so the T cells may come from the graft donor.

There are a few counts of this clonotype. The V call is TRBV23-1, the J call TRBJ2-4, with a tentative D call TRBD1 (6 bases). TRBV23-1 qualifies as an ORF whose function is uncertain. The CDR3 is 14 amino acids. Trimming removed 7 bases at V and 6 bases at J, with 16 bases between. The CDR3 sequence is CASKVRGSRNIQYF. The CDR3 DNA sequence: TGCGCCAGCAAAGTTAGGGGGTCGCGAAACATTCAGTACTTC.

This clonotype was seen once. This chain joins TRBV6-1 and TRBJ2-2; D is unclear. V was shortened by 7 bases and J by 4 bases, with 22 bases between the two germline ends. The germline CDR1 and CDR2 sequences are MNHNS and SASEGT. CDR3 length equals 17 residues. As DNA, the CDR3 is TGTGCCAGCACTCTCTTAGGACCCGGGTTCAGCACCGGGGAGCTGTTTTTT. Residues: CASTLLGPGFSTGELFF.

This chain joins TRBV15 and TRBJ2-7, with 7 bases aligning to TRBD2. Germline CDR1 reads LNHNV; CDR2 reads YYDKDF (reference sequence). The CDR3 contains 17 residues. J gave up 4 bases and V 0 bases, and 12 bases lay outside the gene matches. The CDR3 spells CATSREASGGILYEQYF. In DNA form, the CDR3 reads TGTGCCACCAGCAGAGAAGCCTCCGGGGGGATCTTGTACGAGCAGTACTTC.

This clonotype was seen a few times. This chain links TRBV28 with TRBJ1-2; TRBD1 matches at 7 bases. This CDR3 region has 14 residues. From germline, CDR1 is MDHEN and CDR2 SYDVKM. The V and J ends lost 3 bases and 6 bases, in that order; junction bases with no gene match: 7. The CDR3 bases are TGTGCCAGCAGTTTCGGGGCAGGGGGACATGGCTACACCTTC. It encodes CASSFGAGGHGYTF.

The gene calls are TRBV4-2 and TRBJ2-3; weak D call: TRBD2 (6 bases). Trimming stripped 4 bases from V and 1 base from J, with 21 bases between. CDR3 length: 18 residues. In germline, CDR1 is LGHNA, CDR2 YNFKEQ. CDR3 in DNA: TGTGCCAGCAGCCCGAGGCCATTAAAGCGGGTTGGCACAGATACGCAGTATTTT. Protein sequence: CASSPRPLKRVGTDTQYF.

This clonotype was seen only a few times. The gene calls are TRBV18 and TRBJ2-5, with D possibly being TRBD1 (5 bases). CDR1 KGHSH and CDR2 LQKENI come from the germline V gene. This CDR3 contains 15 residues. The germline V and J ends were trimmed by 0 bases and 1 base, with 9 bases remaining between them. CDR3 sequence reads: CASSPPDSIQETQYF. In DNA, the CDR3 is TGTGCCAGCTCACCACCTGACAGTATCCAAGAGACCCAGTACTTC.

The gene calls are TRBV19 and TRBJ1-6; D is undetermined. Per germline, CDR1 LNHDA and CDR2 SQIVND (reference sequence). CDR3 size: 15 residues. V was shortened by 5 bases and J by 7 bases, with 15 bases between the two germline ends. The chain's CDR3 is CASSSWTGSNSPLHF. In DNA form, the CDR3 reads TGTGCCAGTAGTTCCTGGACCGGCAGCAATTCACCCCTCCACTTT. The full variable domain, its missing parts supplied by reference TRBV19 and TRBJ1-6, is DGGITQSPKYLFRKEGQNVTLSCEQNLNHDAMYWYRQDPGQGLRLIYYSQIVNDFQKGDIAEGYSVSREKKESFPLTVTSAQKNPTAFYLCASSSWTGSNSPLHFGNGTRLTVT.

This clonotype turned up a few times. The chain couples TRBV7-2 to TRBJ2-2; D is unresolved. V was trimmed by 1 base and J by 3 bases, leaving 9 bases between them. The CDR3 is made up of 15 amino acids. Germline CDR1 SGHTA, CDR2 FQGNSA. The CDR3 DNA sequence: TGTGCCAGCAGCTTAGTACCGGGTTACACCGGGGAGCTGTTTTTT. Its protein product is CASSLVPGYTGELFF.

This clonotype was seen at least ten times. J is TRBJ2-3 and V is TRBV20-1; 11 bases match TRBD2. The CDR3 totals 15 residues. Germline CDR1 is DFQATT and CDR2 is SNEGSKA (reference sequence). With 3 bases clipped from V and 3 bases from J, the junction kept 5 bases outside the gene matches. CDR3 nucleotides: TGCAGTGCTAGCTTTTCTAGCGGGAGGACAGATACGCAGTATTTT. Translating gives CSASFSSGRTDTQYF.

This clonotype was detected only a few times. The chain is built from TRBV5-1 and TRBJ2-7; TRBD1 aligns across 7 bases. The germline V gene encodes CDR1 SGHRS and CDR2 YFSETQ. V trimming: 1 base; J trimming: 2 bases; junction bases outside the gene matches: 6. The CDR3 length is 15 residues. The CDR3 protein is CASSLRRGMPYEQYF. The CDR3 nucleotides read TGCGCCAGCAGCTTGCGCAGGGGGATGCCCTACGAGCAGTACTTC.

The chain recombines TRBV5-1 with TRBJ2-7; 9 nucleotides agree with TRBD1. V shed 4 bases, J shed 10 bases, and the junction held 6 bases outside the gene matches. The germline V gene encodes CDR1 SGHRS and CDR2 YFSETQ. The CDR3 loop spans 12 amino acids. The CDR3 DNA sequence: TGCGCCAGCAGCAACGACAGGGGGTCCCAGTACTTC. It specifies CASSNDRGSQYF.

This clonotype has only a few counts. The rearrangement joins TRBV27 to TRBJ2-7; possible D gene TRBD1, 6 bases. Trimming took off 2 bases at V and 3 bases at J, with 14 bases between the two ends. The CDR3 contains 15 residues. Germline assignment: CDR1 MNHEY and CDR2 SMNVEV (reference sequence). For the CDR3, the DNA is TGTGCCAGCAGTTTACGGGTCAGGGGCGACTACGAGCAGTACTTC. It is translated as CASSLRVRGDYEQYF.

This clonotype was counted at least ten times. The genes are TRBV4-1 and TRBJ2-3; D is unclear. CDR3 length: 14 residues. CDR1 and CDR2 (germline): MGHRA, YSYEKL. The ends were cut back, 1 base at V and 3 bases at J, with 8 bases in the middle. CDR3 amino acids: CASSQGLRTDTQYF. The CDR3 coding sequence is TGCGCCAGCAGCCAAGGCTTAAGAACAGATACGCAGTATTTT.

The sample holds a few counts of this clonotype. The rearrangement joins TRBV7-9 to TRBJ2-5, with 8 positions matching TRBD2. Germline CDR1 and CDR2: SEHNR and FQNEAQ (reference sequence). Trimming took 3 bases from V and 5 from J; bases not matched to a gene: 11. The CDR3 covers 16 residues. Here the CDR3 reads CASSFLPGLGGETQYF. In DNA, the CDR3 is TGTGCCAGCAGCTTCCTCCCGGGACTAGGCGGGGAGACCCAGTACTTC.

This clonotype showed up just a few times. V gene TRBV20-1 combines with J gene TRBJ2-5; no clear D. This CDR3 has 13 residues. Trimming stripped 1 base from V and 1 base from J, with 7 bases between. Germline values: CDR1 DFQATT, CDR2 SNEGSKA (reference sequence). The CDR3 spells CSARGAVQETQYF. The CDR3 DNA sequence: TGCAGTGCTAGAGGGGCAGTCCAAGAGACCCAGTACTTC.

This sequence joins TRBV29-1 and TRBJ2-2, with D uncertain. The CDR3 loop spans 14 amino acids. Trimming shortened V by 4 bases and J by 0 bases, and 9 bases separated the two germline ends. The germline V gene has CDR1 SQVTM and CDR2 ANQGSEA. The CDR3 spells CSVVGRTNTGELFF. CDR3 bases: TGCAGCGTTGTCGGCAGGACGAACACCGGGGAGCTGTTTTTT.

This clonotype appeared many times. The V gene is TRBV20-1, the J gene TRBJ2-7; no firm D call. V lost 2 bases and J 2 bases, leaving 7 bases between the germline ends. The CDR3 runs to 12 residues. Germline V gives CDR1 DFQATT, CDR2 SNEGSKA (reference sequence). CDR3 DNA: TGCAGTGCTAGACGAAAAGCCTACGAGCAGTACTTC. It codes for CSARRKAYEQYF.

Details on this clonotype: A junction boundary mismatches the germline segment, possibly from a read error. This chain links TRBV3-1 with TRBJ2-1, with 12 bases lining up with TRBD2. The CDR3 runs to 17 residues. Germline lookup yields CDR1 LGHDT and CDR2 YNNKEL (reference sequence). CDR3 sequence: CTSCFRLAGGPYNEQFF. For the CDR3, the DNA is TGTACCAGCTGCTTTAGGCTAGCGGGAGGGCCCTACAATGAGCAGTTCTTC.

The V and J genes are TRBV7-2 and TRBJ2-5; TRBD2 matches 8 bases. Germline trimming cut 0 bases from V and 6 bases from J; bases unmatched to any gene: 3. CDR3 length equals 14 residues. From germline, CDR1 is SGHTA and CDR2 FQGNSA. The CDR3 reads CASSLALAEKTQYF. The CDR3 bases are TGTGCCAGCAGCTTAGCACTAGCGGAGAAGACCCAGTACTTC.

This clonotype was observed a few times. The chain recombines TRBV6-5 with TRBJ2-2; 7 bases are shared with TRBD1. This CDR3 is 15 amino acids long. Germline V gives CDR1 MNHEY, CDR2 SVGAGI. With V trimmed by 7 bases and J by 9 bases, 14 bases remained unmatched. The CDR3 DNA follows: TGTGCCAGCAACAACCGGGACAGACCCCTTCGGGAGCTGTTTTTT. It codes for CASNNRDRPLRELFF.

The CDR3 sequence: CSARVGPGRGRETQYF. The CDR3 DNA follows: TGCAGTGCTAGAGTTGGCCCGGGCAGGGGGCGAGAGACCCAGTACTTC. The gene calls are TRBV20-1 and TRBJ2-5, with 8 nucleotides matching TRBD1. With 1 base clipped from V and 4 bases from J, the junction kept 11 bases outside the gene matches. Germline lookup yields CDR1 DFQATT and CDR2 SNEGSKA (reference sequence). The CDR3 spans 16 residues.